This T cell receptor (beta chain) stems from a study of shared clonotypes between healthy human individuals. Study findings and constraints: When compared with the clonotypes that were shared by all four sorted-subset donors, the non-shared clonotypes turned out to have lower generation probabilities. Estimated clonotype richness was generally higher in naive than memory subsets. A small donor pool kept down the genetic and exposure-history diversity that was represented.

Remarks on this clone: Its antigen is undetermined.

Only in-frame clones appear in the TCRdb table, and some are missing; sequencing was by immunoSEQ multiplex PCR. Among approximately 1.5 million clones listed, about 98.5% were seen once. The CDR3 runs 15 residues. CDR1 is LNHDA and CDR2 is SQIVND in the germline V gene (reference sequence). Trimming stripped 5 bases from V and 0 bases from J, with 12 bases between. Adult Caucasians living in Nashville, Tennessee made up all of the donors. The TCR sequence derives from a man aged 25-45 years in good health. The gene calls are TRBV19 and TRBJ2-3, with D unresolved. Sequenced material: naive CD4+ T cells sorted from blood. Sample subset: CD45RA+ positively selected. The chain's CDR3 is CASSLASISTDTQYF. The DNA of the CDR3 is TGTGCCAGTAGTTTGGCTAGTATTAGCACAGATACGCAGTATTTT. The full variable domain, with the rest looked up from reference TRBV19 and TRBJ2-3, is DGGITQSPKYLFRKEGQNVTLSCEQNLNHDAMYWYRQDPGQGLRLIYYSQIVNDFQKGDIAEGYSVSREKKESFPLTVTSAQKNPTAFYLCASSLASISTDTQYFGPGTRLTVL.